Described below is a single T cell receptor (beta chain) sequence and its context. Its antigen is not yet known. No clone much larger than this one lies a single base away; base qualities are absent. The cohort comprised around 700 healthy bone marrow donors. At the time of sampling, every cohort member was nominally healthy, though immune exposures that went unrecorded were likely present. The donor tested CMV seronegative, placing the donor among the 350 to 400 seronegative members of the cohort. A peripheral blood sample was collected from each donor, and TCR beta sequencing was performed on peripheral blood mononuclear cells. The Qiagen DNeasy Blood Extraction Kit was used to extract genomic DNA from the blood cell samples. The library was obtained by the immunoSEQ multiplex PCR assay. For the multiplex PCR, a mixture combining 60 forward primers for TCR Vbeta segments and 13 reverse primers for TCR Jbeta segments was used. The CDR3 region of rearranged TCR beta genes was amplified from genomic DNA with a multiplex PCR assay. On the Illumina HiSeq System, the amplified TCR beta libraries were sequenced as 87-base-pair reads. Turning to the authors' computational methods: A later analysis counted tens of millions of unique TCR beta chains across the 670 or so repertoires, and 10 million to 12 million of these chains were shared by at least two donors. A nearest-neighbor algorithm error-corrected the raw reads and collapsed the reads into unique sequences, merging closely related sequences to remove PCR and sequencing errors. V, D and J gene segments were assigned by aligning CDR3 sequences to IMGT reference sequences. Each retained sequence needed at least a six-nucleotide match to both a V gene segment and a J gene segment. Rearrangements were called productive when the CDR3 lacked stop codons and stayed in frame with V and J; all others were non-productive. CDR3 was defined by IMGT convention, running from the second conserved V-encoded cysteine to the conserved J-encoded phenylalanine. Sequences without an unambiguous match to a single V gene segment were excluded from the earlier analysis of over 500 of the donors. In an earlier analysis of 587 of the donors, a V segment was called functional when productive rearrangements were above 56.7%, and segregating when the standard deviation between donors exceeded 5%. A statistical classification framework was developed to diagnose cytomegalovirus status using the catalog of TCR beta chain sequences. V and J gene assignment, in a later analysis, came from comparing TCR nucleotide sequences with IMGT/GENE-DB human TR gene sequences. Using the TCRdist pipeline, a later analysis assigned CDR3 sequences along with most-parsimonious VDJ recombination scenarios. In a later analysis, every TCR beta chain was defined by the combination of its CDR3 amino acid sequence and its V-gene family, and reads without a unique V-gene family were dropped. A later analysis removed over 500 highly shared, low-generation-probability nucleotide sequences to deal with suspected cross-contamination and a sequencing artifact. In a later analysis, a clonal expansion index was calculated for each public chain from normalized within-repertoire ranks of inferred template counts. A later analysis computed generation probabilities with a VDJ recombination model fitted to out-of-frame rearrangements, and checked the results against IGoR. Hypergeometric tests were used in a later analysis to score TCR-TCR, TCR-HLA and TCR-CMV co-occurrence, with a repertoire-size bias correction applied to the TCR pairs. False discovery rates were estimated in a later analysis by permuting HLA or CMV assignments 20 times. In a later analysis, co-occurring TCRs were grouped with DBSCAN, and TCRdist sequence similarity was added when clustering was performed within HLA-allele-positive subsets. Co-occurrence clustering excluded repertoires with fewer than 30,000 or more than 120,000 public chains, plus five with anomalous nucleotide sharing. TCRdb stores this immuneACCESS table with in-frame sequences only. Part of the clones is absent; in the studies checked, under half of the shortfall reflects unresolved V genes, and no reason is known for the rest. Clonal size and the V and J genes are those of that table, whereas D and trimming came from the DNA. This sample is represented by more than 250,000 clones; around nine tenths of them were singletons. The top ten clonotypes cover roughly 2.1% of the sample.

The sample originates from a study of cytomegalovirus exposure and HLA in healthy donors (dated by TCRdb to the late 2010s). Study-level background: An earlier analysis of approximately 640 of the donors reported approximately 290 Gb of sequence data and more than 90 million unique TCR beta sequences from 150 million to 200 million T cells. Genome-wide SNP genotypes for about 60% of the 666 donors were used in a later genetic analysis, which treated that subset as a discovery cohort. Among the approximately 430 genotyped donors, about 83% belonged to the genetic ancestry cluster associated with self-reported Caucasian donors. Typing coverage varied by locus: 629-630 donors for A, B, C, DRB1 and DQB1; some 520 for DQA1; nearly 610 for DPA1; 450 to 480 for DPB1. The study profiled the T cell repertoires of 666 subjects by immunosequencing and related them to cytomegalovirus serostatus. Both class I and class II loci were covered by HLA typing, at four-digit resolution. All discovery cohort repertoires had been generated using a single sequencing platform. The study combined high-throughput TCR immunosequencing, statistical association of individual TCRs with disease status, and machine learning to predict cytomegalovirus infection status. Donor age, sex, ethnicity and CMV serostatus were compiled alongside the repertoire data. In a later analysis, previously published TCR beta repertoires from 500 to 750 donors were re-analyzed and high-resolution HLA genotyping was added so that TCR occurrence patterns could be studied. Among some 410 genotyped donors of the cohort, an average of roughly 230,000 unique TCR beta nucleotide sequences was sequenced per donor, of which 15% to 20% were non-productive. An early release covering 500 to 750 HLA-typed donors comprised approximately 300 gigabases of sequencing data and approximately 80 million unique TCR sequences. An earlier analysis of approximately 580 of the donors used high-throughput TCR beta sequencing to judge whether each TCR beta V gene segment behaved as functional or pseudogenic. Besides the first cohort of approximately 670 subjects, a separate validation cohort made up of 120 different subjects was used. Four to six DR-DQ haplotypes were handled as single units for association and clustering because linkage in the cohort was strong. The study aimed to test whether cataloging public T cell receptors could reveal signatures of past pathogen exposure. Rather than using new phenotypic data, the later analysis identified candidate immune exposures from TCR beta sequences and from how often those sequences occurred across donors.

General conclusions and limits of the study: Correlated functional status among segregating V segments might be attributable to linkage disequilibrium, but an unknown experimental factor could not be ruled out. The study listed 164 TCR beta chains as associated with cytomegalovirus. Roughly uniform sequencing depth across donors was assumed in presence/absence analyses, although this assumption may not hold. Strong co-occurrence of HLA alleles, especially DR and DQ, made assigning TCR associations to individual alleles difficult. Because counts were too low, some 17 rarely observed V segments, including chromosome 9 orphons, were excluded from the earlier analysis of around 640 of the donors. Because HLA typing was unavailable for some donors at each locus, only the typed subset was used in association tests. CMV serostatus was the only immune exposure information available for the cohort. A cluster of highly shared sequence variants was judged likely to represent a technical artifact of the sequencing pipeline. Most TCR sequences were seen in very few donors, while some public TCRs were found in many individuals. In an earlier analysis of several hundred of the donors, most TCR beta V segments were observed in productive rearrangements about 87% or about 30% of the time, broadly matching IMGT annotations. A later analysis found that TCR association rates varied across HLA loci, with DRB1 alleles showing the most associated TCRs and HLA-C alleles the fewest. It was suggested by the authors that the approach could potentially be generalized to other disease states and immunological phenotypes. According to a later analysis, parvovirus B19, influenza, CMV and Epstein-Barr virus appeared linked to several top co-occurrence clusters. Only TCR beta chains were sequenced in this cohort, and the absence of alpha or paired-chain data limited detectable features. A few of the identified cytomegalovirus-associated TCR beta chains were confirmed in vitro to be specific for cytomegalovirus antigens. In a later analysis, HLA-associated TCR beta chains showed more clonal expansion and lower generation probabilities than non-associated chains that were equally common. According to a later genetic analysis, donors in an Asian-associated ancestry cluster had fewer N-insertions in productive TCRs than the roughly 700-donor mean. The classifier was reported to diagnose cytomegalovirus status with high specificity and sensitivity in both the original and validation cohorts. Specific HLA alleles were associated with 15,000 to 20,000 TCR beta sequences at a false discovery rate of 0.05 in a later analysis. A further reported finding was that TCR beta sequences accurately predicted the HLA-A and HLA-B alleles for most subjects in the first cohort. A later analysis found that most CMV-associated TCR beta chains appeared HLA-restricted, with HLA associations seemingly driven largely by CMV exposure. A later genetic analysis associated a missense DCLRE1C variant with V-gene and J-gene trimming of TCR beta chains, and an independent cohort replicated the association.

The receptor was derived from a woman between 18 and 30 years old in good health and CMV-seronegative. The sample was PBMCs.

In nucleotide form, the sequence is TGTGCCAGCAGTGACCTTCTCTACGAGCAGTACTTC. It translates as CASSDLLYEQYF. The sequence links TRBV6-1 to TRBJ2-7; the D gene is not confidently resolved. From cysteine to phenylalanine, the CDR3 is 12 amino acids long. The retained sequence is limited to the CDR3, 36 bases, with the frame set at the first base. Taken from the germline V gene, the CDR1 and CDR2 loops are MNHNS and SASEGT. V loses 3 bases, J loses 3 bases, and the germline ends lie 6 bases apart.